This T cell receptor beta chain was captured by sequencing in a study of radiation and T cells in renal cell carcinoma. Assay used: immunoSEQ multiplex PCR; TCRdb lists only in-frame clones, some missing. This table has 150,000 to 200,000 clones, less than 90% appearing once. Germline assignment: CDR1 LNHDA and CDR2 SQIVND (reference sequence). The CDR3 runs 15 residues. The V segment lost 5 bases and the J segment 1 base; nucleotides outside the gene matches: 8. Whole-study findings and limits: In blood, top tumor clones expanded by 2 weeks, shrinking by 4.

With respect to this clone: Its antigen is still unknown.

Described time point: blood 4 weeks post-SBRT, at nephrectomy. Described treatment: 15 Gy SBRT to primary tumor, nephrectomy 4 weeks later. Nephrectomy followed 15 Gy stereotactic body radiation by 4 weeks. The tumor was a clear cell renal cell carcinoma. Material: blood, obtained from a patient whose treatment included radiotherapy and nephrectomy. The sequence derives from a woman aged 50 to 65 with renal cell carcinoma. The V and J genes are TRBV19 and TRBJ2-7, with 7 nucleotides matching TRBD1. DNA for the CDR3: TGTGCCAGTAGTCCTACAGGGGCTGTGTCCTACGAGCAGTACTTC. Its protein product is CASSPTGAVSYEQYF.